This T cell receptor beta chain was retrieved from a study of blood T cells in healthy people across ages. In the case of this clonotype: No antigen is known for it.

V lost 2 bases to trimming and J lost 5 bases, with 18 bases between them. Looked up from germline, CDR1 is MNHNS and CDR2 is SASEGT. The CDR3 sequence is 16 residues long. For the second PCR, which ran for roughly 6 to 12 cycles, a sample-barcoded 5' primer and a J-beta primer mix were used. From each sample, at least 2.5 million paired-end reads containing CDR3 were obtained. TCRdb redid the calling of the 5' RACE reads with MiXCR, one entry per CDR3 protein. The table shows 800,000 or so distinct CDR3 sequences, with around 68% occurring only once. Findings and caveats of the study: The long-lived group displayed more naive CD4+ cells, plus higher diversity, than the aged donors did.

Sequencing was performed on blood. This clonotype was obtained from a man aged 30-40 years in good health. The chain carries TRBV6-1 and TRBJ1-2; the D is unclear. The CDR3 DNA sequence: TGTGCCAGCAGTGAATCCGGCCAGACGCCTCATTATGGCTACACCTTC. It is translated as CASSESGQTPHYGYTF.